This TCR beta chain was sequenced in a study of cytomegalovirus exposure and HLA in healthy donors. V shed 5 bases and J 5 bases; nucleotides not matched to a gene: 9. This CDR3 spans 15 amino acids. In germline, CDR1 is SGHTA, CDR2 FQGNSA. Amplification used 60 Vbeta primers and 13 Jbeta primers. Assay: immunoSEQ multiplex PCR; the TCRdb copy retains only in-frame clones and omits some. Here the sample spans approximately 120,000 clones, approximately 71% being singletons. The sequence came from a woman aged 70-85 years in good health and CMV-seropositive. The chain joins TRBV7-2 to TRBJ1-5, with TRBD1 identical over 7 bases. The sample taken for sequencing was PBMCs. CDR3 amino acids: CASSVPGQPHQPQHF. The CDR3 bases are TGTGCCAGCAGCGTCCCGGGACAGCCACATCAGCCCCAGCATTTT.